These T cell receptor beta chains were read from a single sample in a study of shared clonotypes between healthy human individuals. The data were produced by immunoSEQ multiplex PCR, yet TCRdb's version contains in-frame clones alone and is incomplete. The sample holds more than 900,000 clones; roughly 74% are singletons and the top ten take roughly 0.55%. Sequencing was carried out using memory CD4+ T cells from PBMCs. The receptors shown here come from a man younger than 35 in good health. Some clones in this sample may be carry-over from other donors' samples. CDR3s include the opening cysteine and the closing phenylalanine or tryptophan. The D gene is left open where the match is weak. Clone size is shown for a subset of rows, as once, few, many or a class of expanded clone.

CDR3 DNA,CDR3 protein,D gene,J gene,CDR3 length,clone size,V gene
TGTGCCAGCAGCTTATTATTAGTATCGTGGCAGGGCTCTGGAAACACCATATATTTT,CASSLLLVSWQGSGNTIYF,NA,TRBJ1-3,19,once,TRBV7-9
TGTGCCAGTAGTCAACAGGGGCGGAACACTGAAGCTTTCTTT,CASSQQGRNTEAFF,TRBD1,TRBJ1-1,14,NA,TRBV19
TGTGCCAGCAGCGAGACTAGCGGGAGTCGGGAGCTGTTTTTT,CASSETSGSRELFF,TRBD2,TRBJ2-2,14,NA,TRBV6-5
TGTGCCAGCAAACAAGGGCAGGGGGATAATGAGCAGTTCTTC,CASKQGQGDNEQFF,TRBD1,TRBJ2-1,14,NA,TRBV27
TGTGCCAGCAGCCAAGCAGAGAGGGTAGACACTGAAGCTTTCTTT,CASSQAERVDTEAFF,NA,TRBJ1-1,15,NA,TRBV4-2
TGTGCCAGCAGTTTATGGCCATTAAAGACGACCGAACTTAACACTGAAGCTTTCTTT,CASSLWPLKTTELNTEAFF,NA,TRBJ1-1,19,few,TRBV27
TGTGCCAGCAGTGGCCGGGGCAGCAATCAGCCCCAGCATTTT,CASSGRGSNQPQHF,NA,TRBJ1-5,14,few,TRBV6-1
TGTGCCAGCAGCCAAGACTTATTCTCCTACAATGAGCAGTTCTTC,CASSQDLFSYNEQFF,NA,TRBJ2-1,15,NA,TRBV11-2
TGTGCCAGCGCTCCAAGGGCGGGCACTTCCTATGGCTACACCTTC,CASAPRAGTSYGYTF,NA,TRBJ1-2,15,NA,TRBV19
TGTGCCAGCAGTGTGACCCGGGACCCAGACTATGGCTACACCTTC,CASSVTRDPDYGYTF,NA,TRBJ1-2,15,few,TRBV2
TGTGCCAGCAGTTACGACCCCGAAGATGGCTACACCTTC,CASSYDPEDGYTF,NA,TRBJ1-2,13,many,TRBV6-5
TGTGCCAGCAGTTTACTGATCGGTTCCCACGAGCAGTACTTC,CASSLLIGSHEQYF,NA,TRBJ2-7,14,few,TRBV28
TGTGCCAGCAGCGTAACCGGGGGACAGGGAGATGGCTACACCTTC,CASSVTGGQGDGYTF,TRBD1,TRBJ1-2,15,NA,TRBV7-2
TGTGCCAGCAGTGTCGAGACAGGCTGGGGTAGCTCCTACAATGAGCAGTTCTTC,CASSVETGWGSSYNEQFF,NA,TRBJ2-1,18,NA,TRBV2
TGTGCCACCAGCAGAGATTGGACGAGCGGGAGGGGCCAAGAGACCCAGTACTTC,CATSRDWTSGRGQETQYF,TRBD2,TRBJ2-5,18,NA,TRBV15
TGTGCCAGCAGCGTAGGGGGCACCAACACCGGGGAGCTGTTTTTT,CASSVGGTNTGELFF,NA,TRBJ2-2,15,once,TRBV9
TGTGCCAGCTCACCGGACTTGGGGAACAGAGCGAACTATGGCTACACCTTC,CASSPDLGNRANYGYTF,NA,TRBJ1-2,17,NA,TRBV18
TGTGCCAGCAGCTTAGAGGGGACGTCGAACACTGAAGCTTTCTTT,CASSLEGTSNTEAFF,NA,TRBJ1-1,15,NA,TRBV7-9
TGTGCCACATCGGGCGGCCAAGGCACTGAAGCTTTCTTT,CATSGGQGTEAFF,NA,TRBJ1-1,13,NA,TRBV18
TGTGCCAGCAGTGAAGTAGCGGGGACGAACACCGGGGAGCTGTTTTTT,CASSEVAGTNTGELFF,TRBD2,TRBJ2-2,16,few,TRBV28
TGCGCCAGCAGCTTGGCCGGTACAGAGCACTACGAGCAGTACTTC,CASSLAGTEHYEQYF,NA,TRBJ2-7,15,NA,TRBV5-1
TGTGCCAGCAGTGAAAATCTCCTAGCGGGGTCCGGGGAGCTGTTTTTT,CASSENLLAGSGELFF,TRBD2,TRBJ2-2,16,NA,TRBV2
TGTGCCAGCAGTCCCCCGGGACAGGGGTCTACCCTTTCCTACGAGCAGTACTTC,CASSPPGQGSTLSYEQYF,TRBD1,TRBJ2-7,18,once,TRBV27
TGTGCCAGCAGTCGAGGGGGCTCGAAAGAGACCCAGTACTTC,CASSRGGSKETQYF,TRBD1,TRBJ2-5,14,NA,TRBV2
TGTGCCAGCAGTCCCCATATTCGCAATCAGCCCCAGCATTTT,CASSPHIRNQPQHF,NA,TRBJ1-5,14,NA,TRBV28
TGCGCCAGCAGCACGGGGCCGAACACTGAAGCTTTCTTT,CASSTGPNTEAFF,NA,TRBJ1-1,13,NA,TRBV5-1
TGCAGCGTTGAGGTGGTGGACAGATACACTGAAGCTTTCTTT,CSVEVVDRYTEAFF,NA,TRBJ1-1,14,NA,TRBV29-1
TGTGCCAGCAGTTTATTAGGGGGAATCTACAATGAGCAGTTCTTC,CASSLLGGIYNEQFF,NA,TRBJ2-1,15,NA,TRBV28
TGTGCCTGGGAGATTAGCGGGAGCGGCAATGAGCAGTTCTTC,CAWEISGSGNEQFF,TRBD2,TRBJ2-1,14,NA,TRBV30
TGTGCCAGCAGTTTAACGTCAGGGAACACCGGGGAGCTGTTTTTT,CASSLTSGNTGELFF,NA,TRBJ2-2,15,NA,TRBV28
TGTGCCAGCATTGGACACCGAACCGGGGAGCTGTTTTTT,CASIGHRTGELFF,NA,TRBJ2-2,13,NA,TRBV28
TGTGCCAGTAGCACCCGGGGAGGGCAGGCCCTTCGCGGCAATCAGCCCCAGCATTTT,CASSTRGGQALRGNQPQHF,NA,TRBJ1-5,19,NA,TRBV19
TGTGCCAGCAGCGTATCGCGTGCCGGCTCCTACAATGAGCAGTTCTTC,CASSVSRAGSYNEQFF,NA,TRBJ2-1,16,NA,TRBV9
TGTGCCAGCAGCTTAGTCCGGGACAGTGAAGCTTTCTTT,CASSLVRDSEAFF,TRBD1,TRBJ1-1,13,few,TRBV7-7
TGTGCCAGCAGCCAAGTGGGACTAGCGGGGGGCTCCTACAATGAGCAGTTCTTC,CASSQVGLAGGSYNEQFF,TRBD2,TRBJ2-1,18,NA,TRBV4-2
TGTGCCAGTAGTAGTATCGGGACAGGGGCCAATGAGCAGTTCTTC,CASSSIGTGANEQFF,TRBD1,TRBJ2-1,15,NA,TRBV19
TGTGCCAGCAGCTTTAGCGGAAAAGAGCGGGAGACCCAGTACTTC,CASSFSGKERETQYF,NA,TRBJ2-5,15,few,TRBV14